What follows are 4 T cell receptor beta chains derived from one specimen sequenced in a study of T cell responses to AZD1222 COVID-19 vaccine (dated by TCRdb to 2020 to 2023). Libraries came from the immunoSEQ multiplex PCR assay. As stored in TCRdb, this immuneACCESS dataset retains in-frame rearrangements with V and J assigned. A fraction of the clones does not appear; measured against another copy, unresolved V genes explain less than half of the discrepancy, and the remainder lacks a known reason. Counted in this sample were hundreds of thousands of clones; 94% of them appeared once. The ten largest clonotypes hold about 0.5% of the sample. This specimen's time point label, per the study, means: about 28 days (+/-7) after the second vaccine dose. Sequenced material: peripheral blood, taken 28 days after the second AZD1222 dose. The source is an adult who received the AZD1222 COVID-19 vaccine.

This clone was seen a single time. The V gene is TRBV3-1 (or the pseudogene TRBV3-2), the J gene TRBJ2-1, with 7 bases matching TRBD1. In germline, CDR1 is LGHDT, CDR2 YNNKEL (reference sequence). V shed 3 bases and J 0 bases; nucleotides not matched to a gene: 17. The CDR3 runs to 20 residues. CDR3 sequence (DNA): TGTGCCAGCAGCCAGCTGACAGGGTGGAGAGGGGGAAGCTCCTACAATGAGCAGTTCTTC. Translating gives CASSQLTGWRGGSSYNEQFF.

The rearrangement links TRBV9 to TRBJ2-7, with D tentatively TRBD2 (5 bases). This CDR3 has 14 residues. Deletions cut 2 bases from V and 3 bases from J, with 12 bases between. Germline assignment: CDR1 SGDLS and CDR2 YYNGEE. The CDR3 protein is CASSVSGLGYEQYF. The CDR3 DNA reads TGTGCCAGCAGCGTGTCCGGACTGGGCTACGAGCAGTACTTC.

The chain couples TRBV21-1 to TRBJ1-5. TRBV21-1 has pseudogene status. This CDR3 region has 20 residues. This CDR3 reads CASSNKYSRGGLIIDQPQHF. The CDR3 DNA sequence: TGTGCCAGCAGCAATAAGTACAGCCGTGGGGGTTTAATTATCGATCAGCCCCAGCATTTT.

With regard to this clone: Other DNA sequences in the same sample also yield this CDR3. V gene TRBV6-5 combines with J gene TRBJ1-1; D is unclear. Germline V gene data show CDR1 as MNHEY and CDR2 as SVGAGI. V dropped 6 bases and J dropped 4 bases, with 12 bases sitting between them. CDR3 length: 13 amino acids. The CDR3 region is CASSYSRGTEAFF. Written as DNA, the CDR3 is TGTGCCAGCAGCTACAGTCGGGGCACTGAAGCTTTCTTT.